These 7 T cell receptor beta chains were all obtained from the same sample, sequenced in a study of technical replicates of blood from four donors. Here immunoSEQ multiplex PCR was the method, and the copy in TCRdb shows in-frame clones only, minus some. This sample has tens of thousands of clones; 95% to 97% occur once, and the top ten carry approximately 0.26%. Sequencing used T cells isolated from PBMCs. The receptor set was obtained from a human donor in good health.

This chain connects TRBV27 to TRBJ2-7; tentative D call: TRBD1 (5 bases). This CDR3 region has 15 residues. Trimming took off 5 bases at V and 6 bases at J, with 20 bases between the two ends. The germline V gene encodes CDR1 MNHEY and CDR2 SMNVEV (reference sequence). The CDR3 spells CASSPLLYRFSEQYF. DNA of the CDR3: TGTGCCAGCAGTCCACTCTTGTACAGGTTTTCCGAGCAGTACTTC.

The chain combines TRBV27 with TRBJ1-1; D is unclear. V was cut by 7 bases and J by 3 bases, with 12 bases left in between. Germline loops: CDR1 MNHEY, CDR2 SMNVEV (reference sequence). CDR3 length: 13 residues. The CDR3 sequence: CASNRRVDTEAFF. Written as DNA, the CDR3 is TGTGCCAGCAATCGACGGGTCGACACTGAAGCTTTCTTT.

This chain connects TRBV5-4 to TRBJ2-7; 7 bases match TRBD1. The germline gives CDR1 SGHNT, CDR2 YYREEE (reference sequence). The V segment lost 2 bases and the J segment 5 bases; nucleotides outside the gene matches: 10. The CDR3 totals 15 residues. The CDR3 coding sequence is TGTGCCAGCAGCTTAAACAGGGGAATAAACGACGAGCAGTACTTC. Protein product: CASSLNRGINDEQYF.

The chain carries TRBV28 and TRBJ2-3, with a weak D call TRBD2 (5 bases). Germline V gives CDR1 MDHEN, CDR2 SYDVKM. V was cut by 3 bases and J by 3 bases, with 22 bases left in between. This CDR3 is 18 amino acids long. The CDR3 loop reads CASSFFIARRLTTDTQYF. CDR3 nucleotides: TGTGCCAGCAGTTTCTTTATCGCGCGGAGGCTGACTACAGATACGCAGTATTTT.

The V and J genes are TRBV2 and TRBJ2-2; 9 nucleotides align to TRBD1. Germline V gives CDR1 SNHLY, CDR2 FYNNEI. This CDR3 region has 14 residues. V gave up 6 bases and J gave up 5 bases; unmatched junction bases: 4. The CDR3 here is CASRWTGETGELFF. DNA of the CDR3: TGTGCCAGCAGATGGACAGGGGAGACCGGGGAGCTGTTTTTT.

V gene TRBV11-2 combines with J gene TRBJ1-1; TRBD1 agrees at 7 bases. With V trimmed by 8 bases and J by 1 base, 10 bases remained unmatched. From germline, CDR1 is SGHAT and CDR2 FQNNGV. This CDR3 is 15 amino acids long. The CDR3 bases are TGTGCCAGCGTCCTCGCCGGGACAGCGAACACTGAAGCTTTCTTT. Encoded protein: CASVLAGTANTEAFF.

The chain joins TRBV7-2 to TRBJ1-5; D is unclear. Germline CDR1 reads SGHTA; CDR2 reads FQGNSA. The CDR3 consists of 13 residues. Trimming left V 4 bases short and J 0 bases short, with 4 bases between. The CDR3 nucleotides read TGTGCCAGCAGCTCAGATAGCAATCAGCCCCAGCATTTT. This sequence encodes CASSSDSNQPQHF.